The present T cell receptor (beta chain) was sequenced within a study of CD8 T cells in ankylosing spondylitis. Study observations and caveats: A TCR beta motif of eight or nine highly homologous variants seemed to mark ankylosing spondylitis blood. Reportedly, matched ankylosing spondylitis synovial fluid was significantly enriched for disease-linked clones. Earlier literature documents some of the motif variants in reactive arthritis synovial fluid and blood.

Trimming cost V 3 bases and J 2 bases, with 11 bases left between them. The CDR3 loop spans 16 amino acids. CDR1 and CDR2 from the germline V gene are MNHEY and SMNVEV (reference sequence). As regards this clonotype: The antigen is unknown.

TCR beta libraries were made by quantitative 5'-RACE with molecular barcodes. TCRdb reanalysed the 5' RACE reads using MiXCR and keeps one entry per CDR3 protein. The sample yields about 130,000 distinct CDR3 sequences, 7% seen once. The chain combines TRBV27 with TRBJ1-6; possible D gene TRBD1, 6 bases. Material: blood, either unsorted or a sorted T cell fraction (not recorded which). This TCR came from a male donor with ankylosing spondylitis or in good health (not recorded which). The CDR3 bases are TGTGCCAGCAGTTTGTTGGCAGGGGCCTATAATTCACCCCTCCACTTT. Translated, it gives CASSLLAGAYNSPLHF.